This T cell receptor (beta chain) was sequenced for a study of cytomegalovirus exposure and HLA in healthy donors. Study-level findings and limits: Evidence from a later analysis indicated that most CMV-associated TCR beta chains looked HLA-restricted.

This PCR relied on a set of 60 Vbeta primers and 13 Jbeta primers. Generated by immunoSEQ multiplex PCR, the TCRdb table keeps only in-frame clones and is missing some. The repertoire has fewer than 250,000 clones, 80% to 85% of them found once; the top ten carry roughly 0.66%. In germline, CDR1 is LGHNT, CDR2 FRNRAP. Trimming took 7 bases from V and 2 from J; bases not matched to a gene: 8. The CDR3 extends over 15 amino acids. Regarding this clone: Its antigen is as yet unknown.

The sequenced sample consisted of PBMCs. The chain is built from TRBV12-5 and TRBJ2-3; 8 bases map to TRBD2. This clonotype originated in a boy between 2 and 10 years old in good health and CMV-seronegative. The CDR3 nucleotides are TGTGCTAGTGACTTTGAGCGGGGGACCACAGATACGCAGTATTTT. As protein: CASDFERGTTDTQYF.